These T cell receptor beta chains were read from a single sample in a study of metastatic and nonmetastatic thyroid tumors. Through MiXCR, TCRdb re-clonotyped the PCR reads. The table lists about 92,000 clones, 14% to 15% of them singletons. The material sequenced was blood. The receptors shown here come from a female donor with papillary thyroid cancer or a benign thyroid nodule (not recorded which). Some clones in this sample may be carry-over from other donors' samples. Each CDR3 is given with its conserved first and last residue. A D gene is named only where the DNA matches it firmly. Clone sizes are given selectively: once, few, many, or a class where the clone is expanded.

CDR3: CASSLGGLAINEQFF
DNA: TGTGCCAGCAGTTTAGGGGGACTAGCGATCAATGAGCAGTTCTTC
size: .
length: 15
V: TRBV27
J: TRBJ2-1
D: TRBD2

CDR3: CASSESGGLGNQPQHF
DNA: TGTGCCAGCAGCGAGTCGGGGGGTTTAGGCAATCAGCCCCAGCATTTT
size: many
length: 16
V: TRBV6-1
J: TRBJ1-5
D: .

CDR3: CASSPRPPGGRETQYF
DNA: TGTGCCAGCTCACCCCGCCCCCCAGGGGGCCGGGAGACCCAGTACTTC
size: .
length: 16
V: TRBV18
J: TRBJ2-5
D: TRBD1

CDR3: CSAGTTGPYEQYF
DNA: TGCAGTGCTGGGACAACAGGGCCCTACGAGCAGTACTTC
size: .
length: 13
V: TRBV20-1
J: TRBJ2-7
D: .

CDR3: CASSFSPGADSPLHF
DNA: TGCGCCAGCAGCTTCTCTCCGGGGGCGGATTCACCCCTCCACTTT
size: .
length: 15
V: TRBV5-1
J: TRBJ1-6
D: .

CDR3: CSARDLAVAEQFF
DNA: TGCAGTGCTAGAGATCTCGCGGTTGCTGAGCAGTTCTTC
size: many
length: 13
V: TRBV20-1
J: TRBJ2-1
D: .

CDR3: CASRKDSNEQFF
DNA: TGTGCCAGCAGAAAAGACAGTAATGAGCAGTTCTTC
size: many
length: 12
V: TRBV2
J: TRBJ2-1
D: .

CDR3: CASSSGGNKNTEAFF
DNA: TGTGCCAGCTCATCAGGGGGAAACAAAAACACTGAAGCTTTCTTT
size: many
length: 15
V: TRBV18
J: TRBJ1-1
D: TRBD1

CDR3: CASSGGTGNYEQYF
DNA: TGTGCCAGCAGCGGGGGGACAGGGAACTACGAGCAGTACTTC
size: many
length: 14
V: TRBV5-4
J: TRBJ2-7
D: TRBD1

CDR3: CASTSINSPLHF
DNA: TGTGCCAGTACCAGCATAAATTCACCCCTCCACTTT
size: .
length: 12
V: TRBV19
J: TRBJ1-6
D: .

CDR3: CSARPGPSYNEQFF
DNA: TGCAGTGCTAGACCGGGGCCCTCCTACAATGAGCAGTTCTTC
size: few
length: 14
V: TRBV20-1
J: TRBJ2-1
D: .

CDR3: CASTGAGEETQYF
DNA: TGTGCCAGTACCGGGGCGGGGGAAGAGACCCAGTACTTC
size: few
length: 13
V: TRBV19
J: TRBJ2-5
D: TRBD2

CDR3: CASSQTSGGAETQYF
DNA: TGTGCCAGCAGCCAAACTAGCGGGGGGGCAGAGACCCAGTACTTC
size: few
length: 15
V: TRBV4-2
J: TRBJ2-5
D: TRBD2

CDR3: CASILGGGTPNYGYTF
DNA: TGTGCCAGCATCCTAGGTGGGGGGACTCCAAACTATGGCTACACCTTC
size: many
length: 16
V: TRBV12-3/TRBV12-4
J: TRBJ1-2
D: .

CDR3: CASIPRLERHYEQYF
DNA: TGTGCCAGCATCCCCAGGCTGGAGCGCCACTACGAGCAGTACTTC
size: few
length: 15
V: TRBV6-1
J: TRBJ2-7
D: .

CDR3: CATSEQGAGNQPQHF
DNA: TGTGCCACCAGTGAACAGGGGGCAGGCAATCAGCCCCAGCATTTT
size: many
length: 15
V: TRBV24-1
J: TRBJ1-5
D: TRBD1

CDR3: CASSVGRAQETQYF
DNA: TGTGCCAGCAGCGTAGGACGGGCACAAGAGACCCAGTACTTC
size: many
length: 14
V: TRBV7-2
J: TRBJ2-5
D: .

CDR3: CASSPVGGASGNTIYF
DNA: TGTGCCAGCTCCCCAGTAGGGGGGGCCTCTGGAAACACCATATATTTT
size: few
length: 16
V: TRBV6-1
J: TRBJ1-3
D: .

CDR3: CASSQPGRNTEAFF
DNA: TGCGCCAGCAGCCAACCGGGACGGAACACTGAAGCTTTCTTT
size: many
length: 14
V: TRBV4-1
J: TRBJ1-1
D: .

CDR3: CASSLDQGLDEQFF
DNA: TGTGCCAGCAGCTTAGATCAGGGTCTCGATGAGCAGTTCTTC
size: many
length: 14
V: TRBV11-2
J: TRBJ2-1
D: .

CDR3: CASSLKILPGQGIDTEAFF
DNA: TGTGCCAGCAGCTTAAAGATCCTCCCGGGACAGGGGATAGACACTGAAGCTTTCTTT
size: many
length: 19
V: TRBV7-3
J: TRBJ1-1
D: TRBD1

CDR3: CASSNSWTGRREQYF
DNA: TGTGCCAGCAGCAACTCCTGGACAGGGAGGAGGGAGCAGTACTTC
size: .
length: 15
V: TRBV6-1
J: TRBJ2-7
D: TRBD1

CDR3: CASSVEGPMNTEAVF
DNA: TGCGCCAGCAGCGTGGAGGGGCCTATGAACACTGAAGCTGTCTTT
size: .
length: 15
V: TRBV5-1
J: TRBJ1-1
D: .

CDR3: CSARGTTTNTGELFF
DNA: TGCAGTGCTAGGGGGACTACGACGAACACCGGGGAGCTGTTTTTT
size: many
length: 15
V: TRBV20-1
J: TRBJ2-2
D: TRBD2

CDR3: CASSVYAGGPLGDIQYF
DNA: TGTGCCAGCAGTGTCTATGCGGGGGGCCCCCTAGGTGACATTCAGTACTTC
size: many
length: 17
V: TRBV2
J: TRBJ2-4
D: TRBD2